The rows below give T cell receptor beta chains drawn from one sample of a study of T cell responses to AZD1222 COVID-19 vaccine. Sequencing used immunoSEQ multiplex PCR; TCRdb keeps in-frame clones, though not all of them. Here the sample spans roughly 150,000 clones, approximately 90% being singletons. Sample: peripheral blood, taken 28 days after the second AZD1222 dose. The receptors originated from an adult who received the AZD1222 COVID-19 vaccine. The CDR3 runs from the conserved cysteine through the conserved F or W. A D gene is named only where the DNA matches it firmly. Clone size, where shown, is once, few, many, or a class for clones that have expanded.

TRBJ1-3,NA,NA,TRBV28,15,CASSSSGTTGNTIYF,TGTGCCAGCAGTTCCTCCGGGACAACTGGAAACACCATATATTTT
TRBJ2-7,NA,TRBD1,TRBV28,15,CASSALTGFSYEQYF,TGTGCCAGCAGTGCCTTGACAGGGTTCTCCTACGAGCAGTACTTC
TRBJ1-2,few,TRBD1,TRBV2,13,CASRGGTDYGYTF,TGTGCCAGCAGGGGCGGGACAGACTATGGCTACACCTTC
TRBJ1-4,NA,NA,TRBV28,17,CASNFFPSLEGSEKLFF,TGTGCCAGCAACTTTTTCCCCTCTCTTGAGGGCAGTGAAAAACTGTTTTTT
TRBJ2-2,NA,NA,TRBV7-3,16,CASSLQPSRNTGELFF,TGTGCCAGCAGCTTACAACCTAGCAGGAACACCGGGGAGCTGTTTTTT
TRBJ2-3,NA,NA,TRBV27,18,CASSLSAEYRRSTDTQYF,TGTGCCAGCAGTTTATCTGCGGAATACAGGAGAAGCACAGATACGCAGTATTTT
TRBJ2-5,NA,NA,TRBV5-6,17,CASSLGGQGRGQETQYF,TGTGCCAGCAGCTTGGGGGGGCAGGGAAGAGGGCAAGAGACCCAGTACTTC
TRBJ2-3,NA,TRBD2,TRBV19,19,CASSMVWLAEATSTDTQYF,TGTGCCAGTAGTATGGTTTGGCTAGCGGAGGCGACTAGCACAGATACGCAGTATTTT
TRBJ2-1,NA,TRBD2,TRBV4-2,16,CASSQRLADFYNEQFF,TGTGCCAGCAGCCAGAGACTAGCGGATTTCTACAATGAGCAGTTCTTC
TRBJ1-2,NA,NA,TRBV29-1,10,CSVDSYGYTF,TGCAGCGTTGACAGCTATGGCTACACCTTC
TRBJ1-2,NA,TRBD1,TRBV19,13,CASSIRGLYGYTF,TGTGCCAGTAGTATAAGGGGGCTGTATGGCTACACCTTC
TRBJ2-3,NA,TRBD2,TRBV7-6,17,CASSLLAGGTSTDTQYF,TGTGCCAGCAGCTTATTGGCGGGAGGGACTAGCACAGATACGCAGTATTTT
TRBJ2-4,NA,TRBD1,TRBV9,14,CASSETGGADIQYF,TGTGCCAGCAGCGAAACAGGGGGCGCTGACATTCAGTACTTC
TRBJ1-1,NA,NA,TRBV6-6,15,CASSYSEVGGSEAFF,TGTGCCAGCAGTTACTCGGAGGTGGGAGGGTCTGAAGCTTTCTTT
TRBJ2-3,NA,NA,TRBV2,15,CASSDRGGGPDTQYF,TGTGCCAGCAGTGATAGGGGGGGAGGGCCAGATACGCAGTATTTT
TRBJ1-5,NA,NA,TRBV19,15,CASSIGTDRGGHQHF,TGTGCCAGTAGTATAGGAACGGATAGGGGCGGACACCAGCATTTT
TRBJ1-2,NA,TRBD1,TRBV5-1,16,CASSAVVRQGVDGYTF,TGCGCCAGCAGCGCGGTGGTCCGACAGGGCGTTGATGGCTACACCTTC